Listed below are T cell receptor beta chains from one sample, sequenced in a study of vaccination and CD4 T cells after COVID-19. MiXCR was run by TCRdb on the PCR reads, yielding one entry per CDR3 protein. The sample records about 20,000 distinct CDR3 sequences, around 62% being singletons. Sequences were derived from CD4+ T cells from blood, sampled before SARS-CoV-2 vaccination. These receptors all stem from a human donor who had recovered from COVID-19. The CDR3 runs from the conserved cysteine through the conserved F or W. The D gene is left open where the match is weak. Clone size is not always given. Where it is, it says once, few, many or a class for expanded clones.

CDR3 length | clone size | J gene | D gene | V gene | CDR3 protein | CDR3 DNA
17 | . | TRBJ1-5 | . | TRBV6-1 | CASSEFSSGRSNQPQHF | TGTGCCAGCAGTGAATTCTCTTCCGGGAGGAGCAATCAGCCCCAGCATTTT
13 | few | TRBJ1-6 | . | TRBV28 | CASSLLSDSPLHF | TGTGCCAGCAGTTTACTTAGTGATTCACCCCTCCACTTT
13 | . | TRBJ2-5 | . | TRBV15 | CATSRVAQETQYF | TGTGCCACCAGCAGAGTCGCCCAAGAGACCCAGTACTTC
15 | . | TRBJ2-7 | TRBD2 | TRBV25-1 | CASSAPGRAFDEQYF | TGTGCCAGCAGTGCCCCCGGGAGGGCCTTCGACGAGCAGTACTTC
13 | . | TRBJ1-2 | . | TRBV20-1 | CSARDRVSYGYTF | TGCAGTGCTAGAGATCGAGTGAGTTATGGCTACACCTTC
15 | . | TRBJ2-6 | . | TRBV30 | CAWTVGVAGANVLTF | TGTGCCTGGACTGTCGGGGTGGCTGGGGCCAACGTCCTGACTTTC
13 | few | TRBJ1-2 | . | TRBV6-1 | CASTLGANYGYTF | TGTGCCAGCACATTGGGAGCTAACTATGGCTACACCTTC
21 | few | TRBJ1-5 | TRBD1 | TRBV28 | CASSLFPGTGGPGESNQPQHF | TGTGCCAGCAGTTTATTTCCCGGGACAGGGGGCCCGGGGGAAAGCAATCAGCCCCAGCATTTT
15 | few | TRBJ2-1 | TRBD2 | TRBV2 | CASSGIAGADNEQFF | TGTGCCAGCAGTGGAATAGCGGGAGCCGACAATGAGCAGTTCTTC
14 | few | TRBJ2-7 | . | TRBV19 | CASSIKTGSYEQYF | TGTGCCAGTAGTATAAAGACGGGATCCTACGAGCAGTACTTC
15 | . | TRBJ2-5 | . | TRBV25-1 | CASSPRGAGQETQYF | TGTGCCAGCAGCCCCCGGGGGGCTGGGCAAGAGACCCAGTACTTC
15 | . | TRBJ2-5 | TRBD2 | TRBV6-5 | CASSYYRASGRAEYF | TGTGCCAGCAGTTATTACAGGGCTAGCGGGAGGGCTGAGTACTTC
13 | few | TRBJ1-1 | TRBD1 | TRBV20-1 | CSASDRGLTEAFF | TGCAGTGCTTCGGACAGGGGGCTCACTGAAGCTTTCTTT
14 | . | TRBJ1-5 | . | TRBV28 | CASSSTNGNQPQHF | TGTGCCAGCAGTTCGACCAATGGCAATCAGCCCCAGCATTTT
15 | once | TRBJ2-1 | TRBD1 | TRBV6-5 | CASSSAAAGGKWQFF | TGTGCCAGCAGTTCCGCGGCAGCAGGGGGCAAATGGCAGTTCTTC
13 | . | TRBJ1-5 | TRBD1 | TRBV4-1 | CASGGQGNQPQHF | TGCGCCAGCGGGGGACAGGGGAATCAGCCCCAGCATTTT
16 | . | TRBJ1-6 | TRBD1 | TRBV5-1 | CASSFTQGAYNSPLHF | TGCGCCAGCAGCTTTACACAGGGGGCCTATAATTCACCCCTCCACTTT